One sample yielded the 21 T cell receptor beta chains listed below, sequenced in a study of blood T cell repertoires in COVID-19. Method: immunoSEQ multiplex PCR; TCRdb's copy keeps in-frame clones and lacks some. The sample comprises 120,000 or so clones, roughly 80% of which are singletons, and 20% to 25% rests with the top ten. The sequencing sample was made of peripheral blood. The receptors here all came from a human donor in a cohort sampled during active COVID-19.

This clone appeared a single time. The V and J genes are TRBV19 and TRBJ1-2; 7 nucleotides align to TRBD1. The germline V gene has CDR1 LNHDA and CDR2 SQIVND (reference sequence). The CDR3 has 13 residues. Trimming removed 4 bases from V and 4 bases from J; junction bases left unmatched: 3. The CDR3 protein is CASSRQGSYGYTF. Written as DNA, the CDR3 is TGTGCCAGTAGTAGACAGGGAAGCTATGGCTACACCTTC.

The gene calls are TRBV24-1 and TRBJ1-1, with a weak D call TRBD1 (5 bases). This CDR3 has 13 amino acids. Germline-derived CDR1 and CDR2 are KGHDR and SFDVKD. The V end lost 7 bases, the J end lost 2 bases, and 10 bases lay between the germline ends. The CDR3 loop is CATRADSNTEAFF. The CDR3 region has the DNA TGTGCCACCAGGGCAGACAGCAACACTGAAGCTTTCTTT.

The CDR3 is CASTPAGANTDTQYF. CDR3 nucleotides: TGTGCCAGCACCCCGGCGGGGGCAAACACAGATACGCAGTATTTT. The J gene is TRBJ2-3, the V gene TRBV6-6; tentative D call: TRBD2 (7 bases). The V end lost 7 bases, the J end lost 2 bases, and 16 bases lay between the germline ends. The germline CDR1 and CDR2 sequences are MNHNY and SVGAGI (reference sequence). The CDR3 totals 15 residues.

J is TRBJ2-7 and V is TRBV6-2 or TRBV6-3, with D tentatively TRBD2 (6 bases). Germline assignment: CDR1 MNHEY and CDR2 SVGEGT. Trimming took off 2 bases at V and 6 bases at J, with 11 bases between the two ends. This CDR3 has 13 amino acids. The CDR3 DNA reads TGTGCCAGCAGTTACCCCGGGGGTGGCGAGCAGTACTTC. Translating gives CASSYPGGGEQYF.

The rearrangement joins TRBV25-1 to TRBJ2-2; 12 bases line up with TRBD1. The CDR3 consists of 17 residues. Germline trimming cut 6 bases from V and 3 bases from J; bases unmatched to any gene: 8. CDR1 is MGHDK, CDR2 SYGVNS, per germline. The CDR3 DNA sequence: TGTGCCAGCAGCGATCCGGGACAGGGGGCGGACACCGGGGAGCTGTTTTTT. It specifies CASSDPGQGADTGELFF.

The J gene is TRBJ1-4, the V gene TRBV5-4, with a possible D match to TRBD1 (6 bases). V gave up 5 bases and J gave up 8 bases, with 13 bases separating them. From germline, CDR1 is SGHNT and CDR2 YYREEE (reference sequence). CDR3 size: 13 residues. CDR3 coding DNA: TGTGCCAGCAGAAGTGGACAGAGCGAAAAACTGTTTTTT. This encodes CASRSGQSEKLFF.

V gene TRBV27 combines with J gene TRBJ2-7, with D perhaps matching TRBD1 (6 bases). The V gene lost 5 bases and the J gene lost 3 bases, with 11 bases spanning the gap. The CDR3 sequence is 13 residues long. Germline V lookup: CDR1 MNHEY, CDR2 SMNVEV (reference sequence). The CDR3 spells CASSRGRGYEQYF. The CDR3 DNA follows: TGTGCCAGCAGTCGGGGCAGGGGCTACGAGCAGTACTTC.

The rearrangement links TRBV11-3 to TRBJ2-1; 9 bases are shared with TRBD2. The CDR3 length is 15 residues. Trimming removed 1 base from V and 7 bases from J; junction bases left unmatched: 5. Per the germline V gene, CDR1 is SGHNT and CDR2 is YENEEA. The CDR3 DNA sequence: TGTGCCAGCAGCTTAGCGGCGGGAGGGATAAATGAGCAGTTCTTC. It specifies CASSLAAGGINEQFF.

Only one count was recorded for this clone. This chain joins TRBV7-2 and TRBJ2-1; D is perhaps TRBD1 (5 bases). Trimming shortened V by 7 bases and J by 9 bases, and 13 bases separated the two germline ends. The germline V gene has CDR1 SGHTA and CDR2 FQGNSA. CDR3 length: 12 residues. CDR3 loop: CASTVQGGEQFF. The CDR3 region has the DNA TGTGCCAGCACCGTCCAGGGTGGTGAGCAGTTCTTC. The full variable domain, rest sourced from reference TRBV7-2 and TRBJ2-1, is GAGVSQSPSNKVTEKGKDVELRCDPISGHTALYWYRQSLGQGLEFLIYFQGNSAPDKSGLPSDRFSAERTGGSVSTLTIQRTQQEDSAVYLCASTVQGGEQFFGPGTRLTVL.

The rearrangement links TRBV2 to TRBJ2-7; 9 positions match TRBD1. V trimming: 8 bases; J trimming: 0 bases; junction bases outside the gene matches: 5. This CDR3 has 14 residues. Germline V gene data show CDR1 as SNHLY and CDR2 as FYNNEI. The CDR3 sequence is CASSPGQGSYEQYF. For the CDR3, the DNA is TGTGCCAGCTCACCGGGACAGGGCTCCTACGAGCAGTACTTC.

This chain links TRBV18 with TRBJ2-7, with 11 bases matching TRBD2. The CDR3 is 18 residues long. Germline V gene data show CDR1 as KGHSH and CDR2 as LQKENI. V trimming: 4 bases; J trimming: 1 base; junction bases outside the gene matches: 12. CDR3 sequence reads: CASSQLPGTSGSSYEQYF. Written as DNA, the CDR3 is TGTGCCAGCTCACAACTACCCGGGACTAGCGGAAGTTCCTACGAGCAGTACTTC.

The rearrangement links TRBV6-1 to TRBJ2-3; 7 positions agree with TRBD2. The CDR3 contains 15 residues. CDR1 is MNHNS, CDR2 SASEGT, per germline. Trimming took 3 bases from V and 1 from J; bases not matched to a gene: 4. The DNA of the CDR3 is TGTGCCAGCAGTGAGGGGGGAGGGGGCACAGATACGCAGTATTTT. Its protein product is CASSEGGGGTDTQYF.

DNA of the CDR3: TGTGCCAGCAGCCCAACGCTCGGGGGCTATGGCTACACCTTC. It is translated as CASSPTLGGYGYTF. The V call is TRBV7-3, the J call TRBJ1-2; maybe TRBD1 (5 bases). The ends were cut back, 5 bases at V and 4 bases at J, with 14 bases in the middle. Germline V gene data show CDR1 as SGHTA and CDR2 as FQGTGA. The CDR3 sequence is 14 residues long.

The genes are TRBV7-2 and TRBJ1-5, with a weak D call TRBD1 (5 bases). Germline CDR1 is SGHTA and CDR2 is FQGNSA. V lost 2 bases, J lost 4 bases, and 12 bases lay in between. The CDR3 is made up of 15 amino acids. In nucleotides, the CDR3 is TGTGCCAGCAGCTTAACGTGGGGGGGGAATCAGCCCCAGCATTTT. It codes for CASSLTWGGNQPQHF.

CDR3 residues: CSVRGGAEEQFF. CDR3 nucleotides: TGCAGCGTCCGTGGGGGGGCCGAGGAGCAGTTCTTC. The chain links TRBV29-1 to TRBJ2-1; D might be TRBD2 (7 bases). With 6 bases removed from V and 10 bases from J, the gap between germline ends came to 16 bases. This CDR3 contains 12 residues. The V gene's germline CDR1 is SQVTM and CDR2 ANQGSEA.

This clone has only a few counts. The chain employs TRBV7-9 and TRBJ2-7; D is possibly TRBD2 (6 bases). V was clipped by 5 bases and J by 0 bases, with 11 bases between them. This CDR3 is built from 14 residues. From germline, CDR1 is SEHNR and CDR2 FQNEAQ (reference sequence). The CDR3 is CASSRGTASYEQYF. The CDR3 DNA sequence: TGTGCCAGCAGCCGGGGGACGGCCTCCTACGAGCAGTACTTC.

V usage is TRBV7-8 and J usage is TRBJ1-2, with TRBD1 matching over 9 bases. The CDR3 runs to 16 residues. Germline trimming cut 5 bases from V and 9 bases from J; bases unmatched to any gene: 16. The germline CDR1 and CDR2 sequences are SGHVS and FQNEAQ. The CDR3 is CASSLPGQGPQASYTF. CDR3 in DNA: TGTGCCAGCAGCCTACCGGGACAGGGCCCGCAGGCGAGCTACACCTTC.

The J gene is TRBJ1-2, the V gene TRBV4-2; the match to TRBD1 covers 7 bases. Germline CDR1 is LGHNA and CDR2 is YNFKEQ. The V gene end was trimmed by 1 base and the J gene end by 4 bases; junction bases not matched to a gene: 3. This CDR3 region has 14 residues. The CDR3 nucleotides read TGTGCCAGCAGCCAAGGGGACAGATCCTATGGCTACACCTTC. Translation: CASSQGDRSYGYTF.

V gene TRBV27 combines with J gene TRBJ1-6; 7 nucleotides match TRBD1. Trimming at V came to 8 bases and at J to 10 bases, leaving 14 bases not matched to a gene. Germline CDR1 reads MNHEY; CDR2 reads SMNVEV (reference sequence). The CDR3 loop spans 15 amino acids. The CDR3 here is CASRTGEGRRSPLHF. The DNA for the CDR3 is TGTGCCAGCCGCACAGGGGAAGGGCGAAGATCACCCCTCCACTTT.

Here the CDR3 reads CASSFPGTGVVKLFF. CDR3 nucleotide sequence: TGTGCCAGCAGTTTCCCCGGGACAGGGGTGGTTAAACTGTTTTTT. This chain joins TRBV28 and TRBJ1-4; 10 nucleotides line up with TRBD1. Germline V gives CDR1 MDHEN, CDR2 SYDVKM. The ends lost 3 bases at V and 11 bases at J; junction bases unmatched: 9. The CDR3 loop spans 15 amino acids.

The chain links TRBV3-1 (or the pseudogene TRBV3-2) to TRBJ2-3, with 9 bases aligning to TRBD1. This CDR3 contains 14 residues. Germline V CDR1 and CDR2: LGHDT, YNNKEL (reference sequence). The V gene end was trimmed by 0 bases and the J gene end by 7 bases; junction bases not matched to a gene: 2. In nucleotides, the CDR3 is TGTGCCAGCAGCCAAGATGGGACAGGGAATACGCAGTATTTT. It translates to CASSQDGTGNTQYF.